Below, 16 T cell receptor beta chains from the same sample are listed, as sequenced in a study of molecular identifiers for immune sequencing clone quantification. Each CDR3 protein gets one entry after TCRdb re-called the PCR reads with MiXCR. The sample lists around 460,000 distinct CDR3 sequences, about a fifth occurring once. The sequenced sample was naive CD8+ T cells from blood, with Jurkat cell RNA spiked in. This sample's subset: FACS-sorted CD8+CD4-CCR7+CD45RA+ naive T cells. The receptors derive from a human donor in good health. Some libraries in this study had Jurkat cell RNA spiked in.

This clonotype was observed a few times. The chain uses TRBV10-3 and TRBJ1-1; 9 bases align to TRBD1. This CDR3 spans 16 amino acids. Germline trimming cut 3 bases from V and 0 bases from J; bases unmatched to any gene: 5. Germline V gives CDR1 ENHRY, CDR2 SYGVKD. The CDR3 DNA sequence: TGTGCCATCAGTGATGGGACAGGGCCCATGAACACTGAAGCTTTCTTT. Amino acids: CAISDGTGPMNTEAFF.

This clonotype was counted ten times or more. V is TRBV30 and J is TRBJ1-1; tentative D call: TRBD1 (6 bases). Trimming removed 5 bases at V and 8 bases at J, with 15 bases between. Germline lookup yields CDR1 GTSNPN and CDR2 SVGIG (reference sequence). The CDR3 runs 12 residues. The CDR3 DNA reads TGTGCCTGGGGCGGAGGGACAACCGAAGCTTTCTTT. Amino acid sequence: CAWGGGTTEAFF. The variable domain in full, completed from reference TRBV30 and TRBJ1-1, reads SQTIHQWPATLVQPVGSPLSLECTVEGTSNPNLYWYRQAAGRGLQLLFYSVGIGQISSEVPQNLSASRPQDRQFILSSKKLLLSDSGFYLCAWGGGTTEAFFGQGTRLTVV.

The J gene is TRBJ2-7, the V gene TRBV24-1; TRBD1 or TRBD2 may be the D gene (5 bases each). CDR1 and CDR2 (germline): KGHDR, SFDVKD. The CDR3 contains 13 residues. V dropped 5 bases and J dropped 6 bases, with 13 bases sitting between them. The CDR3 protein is CATSAPGPSEQYF. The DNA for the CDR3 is TGTGCCACCAGTGCCCCGGGGCCGTCCGAGCAGTACTTC.

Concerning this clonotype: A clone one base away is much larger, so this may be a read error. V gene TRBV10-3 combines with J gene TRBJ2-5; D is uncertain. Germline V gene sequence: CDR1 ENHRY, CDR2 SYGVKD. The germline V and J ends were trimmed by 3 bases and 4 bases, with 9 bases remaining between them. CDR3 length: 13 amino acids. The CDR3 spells CAISDRYLETQYF. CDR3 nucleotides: TGTGCCATCAGTGACAGATACCTAGAGACCCAGTACTTC.

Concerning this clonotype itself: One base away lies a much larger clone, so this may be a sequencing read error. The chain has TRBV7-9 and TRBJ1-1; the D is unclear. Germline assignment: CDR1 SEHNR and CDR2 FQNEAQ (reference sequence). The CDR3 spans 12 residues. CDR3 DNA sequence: TGTGCCGGCAGCTTAGGAACTGAGGAAGCTTTCTTT. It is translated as CAGSLGTEEAFF.

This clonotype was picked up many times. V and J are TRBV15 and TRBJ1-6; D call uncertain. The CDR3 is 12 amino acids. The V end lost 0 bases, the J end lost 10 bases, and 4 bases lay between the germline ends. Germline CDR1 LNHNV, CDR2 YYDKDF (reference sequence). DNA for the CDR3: TGTGCCACCAGCAGAGATCTGTCACCCCTCCACTTT. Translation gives CATSRDLSPLHF.

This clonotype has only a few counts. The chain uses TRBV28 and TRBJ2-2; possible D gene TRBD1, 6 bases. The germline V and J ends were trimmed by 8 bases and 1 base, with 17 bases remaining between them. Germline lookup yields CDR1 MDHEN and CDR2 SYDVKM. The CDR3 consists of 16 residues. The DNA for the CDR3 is TGTGCCAGCGGATCCCCGGGACACCTGAACACCGGGGAGCTGTTTTTT. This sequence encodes CASGSPGHLNTGELFF.

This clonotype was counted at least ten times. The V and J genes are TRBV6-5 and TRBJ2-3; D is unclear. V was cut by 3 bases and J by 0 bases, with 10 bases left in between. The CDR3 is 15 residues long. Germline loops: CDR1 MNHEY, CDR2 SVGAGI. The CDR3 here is CASSYSPGSTDTQYF. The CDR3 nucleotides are TGTGCCAGCAGTTATTCCCCAGGAAGCACAGATACGCAGTATTTT.

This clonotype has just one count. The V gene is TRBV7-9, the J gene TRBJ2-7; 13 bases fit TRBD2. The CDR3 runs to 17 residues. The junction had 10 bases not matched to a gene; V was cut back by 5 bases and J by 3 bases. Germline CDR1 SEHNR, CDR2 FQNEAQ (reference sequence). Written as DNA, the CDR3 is TGTGCCAGCAGCGAAGCCGGGACTAGCGGGAAGCACTACGAGCAGTACTTC. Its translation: CASSEAGTSGKHYEQYF.

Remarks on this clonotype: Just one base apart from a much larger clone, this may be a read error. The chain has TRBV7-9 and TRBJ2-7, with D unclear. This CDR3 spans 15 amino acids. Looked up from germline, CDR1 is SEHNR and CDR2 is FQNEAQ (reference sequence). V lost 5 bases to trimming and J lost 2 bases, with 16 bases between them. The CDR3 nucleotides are TGTGCCAGCAGCGCCGACGAGGACCGTACCTACGAGCAGTACTTC. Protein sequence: CASSADEDRTYEQYF. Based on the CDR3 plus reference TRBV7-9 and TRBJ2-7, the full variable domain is DTGVSQNPRHKITKRGQNVTFRCDPISEHNRLYWYRQTLGQGPEFLTYFQNEAQLEKSRLLSDRFSAERPKGSFSTLEIQRTEQGDSAMYLCASSADEDRTYEQYFGPGTRLTVT.

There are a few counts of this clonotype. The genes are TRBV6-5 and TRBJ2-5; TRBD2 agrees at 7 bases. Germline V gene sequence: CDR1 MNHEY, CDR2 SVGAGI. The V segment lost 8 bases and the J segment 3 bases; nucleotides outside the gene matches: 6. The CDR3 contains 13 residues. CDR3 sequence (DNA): TGTGCCAGCGGGGGGGTGGGTGAAGAGACCCAGTACTTC. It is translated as CASGGVGEETQYF.

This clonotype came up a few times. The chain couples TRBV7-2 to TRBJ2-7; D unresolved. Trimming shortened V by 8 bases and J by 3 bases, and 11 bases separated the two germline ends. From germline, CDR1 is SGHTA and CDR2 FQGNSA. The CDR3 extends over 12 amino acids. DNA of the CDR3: TGTGCCAGCGCCACTATTGGCTACGAGCAGTACTTC. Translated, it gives CASATIGYEQYF. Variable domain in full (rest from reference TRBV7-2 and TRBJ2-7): GAGVSQSPSNKVTEKGKDVELRCDPISGHTALYWYRQSLGQGLEFLIYFQGNSAPDKSGLPSDRFSAERTGGSVSTLTIQRTQQEDSAVYLCASATIGYEQYFGPGTRLTVT.

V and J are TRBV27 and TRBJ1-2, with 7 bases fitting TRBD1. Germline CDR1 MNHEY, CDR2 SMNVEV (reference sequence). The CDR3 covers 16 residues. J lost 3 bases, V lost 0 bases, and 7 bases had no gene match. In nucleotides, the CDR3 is TGTGCCAGCAGTTTATCTTATTTAGGGGGCGACTATGGCTACACCTTC. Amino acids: CASSLSYLGGDYGYTF.

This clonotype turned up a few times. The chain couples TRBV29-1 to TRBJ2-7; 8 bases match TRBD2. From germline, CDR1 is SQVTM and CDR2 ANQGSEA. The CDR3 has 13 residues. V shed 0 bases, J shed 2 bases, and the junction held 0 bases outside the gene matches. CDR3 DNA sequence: TGCAGCGTTGAAGACGGGAGGGCCTACGAGCAGTACTTC. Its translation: CSVEDGRAYEQYF.

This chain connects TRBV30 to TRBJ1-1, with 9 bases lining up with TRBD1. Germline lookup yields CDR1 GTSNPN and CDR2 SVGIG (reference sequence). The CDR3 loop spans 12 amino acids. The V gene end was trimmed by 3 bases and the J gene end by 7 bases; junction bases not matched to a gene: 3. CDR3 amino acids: CAWRDRGNEAFF. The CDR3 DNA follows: TGTGCCTGGAGAGACAGGGGGAATGAAGCTTTCTTT.

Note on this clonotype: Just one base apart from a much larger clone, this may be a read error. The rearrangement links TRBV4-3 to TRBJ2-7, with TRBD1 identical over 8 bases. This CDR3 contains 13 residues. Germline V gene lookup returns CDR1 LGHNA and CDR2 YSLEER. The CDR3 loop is CASIQVTGAEQYF. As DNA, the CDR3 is TGCGCCAGCATCCAAGTGACAGGGGCCGAGCAGTACTTC.